The present entry profiles one T cell receptor (beta chain) with its context. This record comes from a study of blood T cell repertoires in COVID-19. V shed 5 bases, J shed 1 base, and the junction held 9 bases outside the gene matches. The germline V gene encodes CDR1 SGHVS and CDR2 FQNEAQ. The CDR3 loop spans 16 amino acids. Clones were sequenced by immunoSEQ multiplex PCR, and TCRdb holds only the in-frame ones, with some missing. The data contain 120,000 to 150,000 clones, 84% of them singletons. This chain links TRBV7-8 with TRBJ1-1; 8 positions match TRBD1. The sample was PBMCs or T cells enriched from blood (not recorded which). The receptor was derived from a woman in her forties or fifties who had been exposed to COVID-19. DNA of the CDR3: TGTGCCAGCAGCCGAAATCCGGGACAGGAGAACACTGAAGCTTTCTTT. Protein product: CASSRNPGQENTEAFF.